This TCR beta chain was sequenced during a study of shared clonotypes between healthy human individuals. Study background: Three plates each covered CD4 naive and memory; CD8 naive two, CD8 memory one. Study-wide findings and caveats: In contrast to clonotypes shared by all four donors, non-shared clonotypes had lower generation probabilities. An expected dependence of interdonor clonotype sharing on sequencing depth was noted.

About this clone: The antigen remains unidentified.

Germline V gives CDR1 SGDLS, CDR2 YYNGEE. CDR3 length: 13 residues. With 3 bases removed from V and 5 bases from J, the gap between germline ends came to 11 bases. TCRdb's table, derived via immunoSEQ multiplex PCR, lists solely in-frame clones and lacks some. Counted here are approximately 2.4 million clones, approximately 94% occurring once; the ten biggest clones make up around 0.13%. The rearrangement links TRBV9 to TRBJ1-1, with D unclear. Specimen: naive CD4+ T cells sorted from blood. This sample's subset: CD45RA+ positively selected. The TCR was taken from a man between 18 and 35 years old in good health. CDR3 residues: CASSAAGGTEAFF. The CDR3 DNA reads as TGTGCCAGCAGCGCCGCGGGTGGGACTGAAGCTTTCTTT.